The 25 T cell receptor beta chains reported below all come from one sample, sequenced in a study of shared clonotypes between healthy human individuals. Produced via immunoSEQ multiplex PCR; TCRdb's table is partial and in-frame only. The sample carries about 1.1 million clones, 70% to 80% recorded once. The sequencing sample was made of memory CD4+ T cells from PBMCs. Noted subset: CD45RA-negative fraction. These receptors were collected from a man between 18 and 29 years old in good health. Some clones in this sample may be carry-over from other donors' samples.

V and J are TRBV2 and TRBJ2-5, with 8 bases lining up with TRBD2. J gave up 4 bases and V 8 bases, and 3 bases lay outside the gene matches. The CDR3 contains 12 residues. CDR1 is SNHLY, CDR2 FYNNEI, per germline. This CDR3 reads CASALAGETQYF. In DNA, the CDR3 is TGTGCCAGCGCCCTAGCGGGAGAGACCCAGTACTTC.

The chain is built from TRBV11-2 and TRBJ2-1; weak D call: TRBD2 (6 bases). V was shortened by 5 bases and J by 7 bases, with 9 bases between the two germline ends. Germline V gives CDR1 SGHAT, CDR2 FQNNGV. This CDR3 has 12 amino acids. As DNA, the CDR3 is TGTGCCAGCAGCCAGGAGGGTAATGAGCAGTTCTTC. This encodes CASSQEGNEQFF.

The chain is built from TRBV28 and TRBJ2-5, with 9 bases aligning to TRBD1. Germline values: CDR1 MDHEN, CDR2 SYDVKM. The V segment lost 5 bases and the J segment 4 bases; nucleotides outside the gene matches: 5. This CDR3 region has 14 residues. CDR3 sequence reads: CASSRQGGRETQYF. CDR3 nucleotide sequence: TGTGCCAGCAGTAGACAGGGGGGACGAGAGACCCAGTACTTC.

DNA of the CDR3: TGTGCCAGCAGTGAATCTGGCTACAACCAAGAGACCCAGTACTTC. Translated, it gives CASSESGYNQETQYF. The chain combines TRBV6-1 with TRBJ2-5; D unclear. Germline V gives CDR1 MNHNS, CDR2 SASEGT. The CDR3 extends over 15 amino acids. The V and J ends lost 2 bases and 0 bases respectively, with 10 bases between them.

J is TRBJ1-5 and V is TRBV9; no definite D call. The CDR3 is 15 amino acids. CDR1 and CDR2 from the germline V gene are SGDLS and YYNGEE. V was clipped by 8 bases and J by 1 base, with 16 bases between them. CDR3: CASSPGVESNQPQHF. In DNA, the CDR3 is TGTGCCAGTAGCCCCGGGGTCGAGAGCAATCAGCCCCAGCATTTT.

The chain has TRBV28 and TRBJ1-5; TRBD1 aligns across 7 bases. Trimming at V came to 8 bases and at J to 1 base, leaving 5 bases not matched to a gene. Germline CDR1 MDHEN, CDR2 SYDVKM. The CDR3 runs 14 residues. This CDR3 is CASAGTVSNQPQHF. The CDR3 coding sequence is TGTGCCAGCGCCGGGACAGTAAGCAATCAGCCCCAGCATTTT.

The genes are TRBV27 and TRBJ1-4; D is undetermined. The CDR3 is 14 amino acids. Between the trimmed V and J ends, which lost 2 bases and 5 bases, there was a span of 9 bases. CDR1 and CDR2 (germline): MNHEY, SMNVEV (reference sequence). The CDR3 protein is CASSLGSVNEKLFF. In DNA, the CDR3 is TGTGCCAGCAGTTTAGGGTCCGTGAATGAAAAACTGTTTTTT.

This chain uses TRBV5-4 with TRBJ2-3; 10 nucleotides match TRBD2. This CDR3 is built from 15 residues. CDR1 and CDR2 from the germline V gene are SGHNT and YYREEE (reference sequence). The ends lost 3 bases at V and 6 bases at J; junction bases unmatched: 7. The CDR3 bases are TGTGCCAGCAGCTCACCTAGCGGGAGCCGGGATACGCAGTATTTT. Translating gives CASSSPSGSRDTQYF.

The chain uses TRBV5-1 and TRBJ2-2, with TRBD2 matching over 7 bases. The CDR3 covers 16 residues. The ends lost 6 bases at V and 5 bases at J; junction bases unmatched: 13. Per the germline V gene, CDR1 is SGHRS and CDR2 is YFSETQ. The CDR3 DNA follows: TGCGCCAGCACCACCCGCGGGGAGGGTTCGACCGGGGAGCTGTTTTTT. It is translated as CASTTRGEGSTGELFF. The entire variable domain, with the rest obtained from reference TRBV5-1 and TRBJ2-2, is as follows: KAGVTQTPRYLIKTRGQQVTLSCSPISGHRSVSWYQQTPGQGLQFLFEYFSETQRNKGNFPGRFSGRQFSNSRSEMNVSTLELGDSALYLCASTTRGEGSTGELFFGEGSRLTVL.

J is TRBJ2-1 and V is TRBV28; maybe TRBD1 (6 bases). Between the trimmed V and J ends, which lost 6 bases and 3 bases, there was a span of 12 bases. This CDR3 region has 14 residues. Germline V gives CDR1 MDHEN, CDR2 SYDVKM. CDR3 residues: CASRGTGNYNEQFF. The CDR3 DNA is TGTGCCAGCAGGGGTACAGGGAACTACAATGAGCAGTTCTTC.

The chain employs TRBV4-1 and TRBJ1-2; the D is unclear. This CDR3 comprises 15 residues. The V and J ends lost 1 base and 1 base respectively, with 10 bases between them. The germline CDR1 and CDR2 sequences are MGHRA and YSYEKL. The CDR3 is CASSQGRLLNYGYTF. DNA of the CDR3: TGCGCCAGCAGCCAAGGGAGGCTTCTTAACTATGGCTACACCTTC.

The chain carries TRBV6-5 and TRBJ1-4, with D unclear. This CDR3 has 14 amino acids. V was cut by 6 bases and J by 10 bases, with 18 bases left in between. Per germline, CDR1 MNHEY and CDR2 SVGAGI. The CDR3 region has the DNA TGTGCCAGCAGCCGGTCAGAGGGCGGTGGAAAACTGTTTTTT. Translating gives CASSRSEGGGKLFF.

The chain combines TRBV6-6 with TRBJ1-2, with D unclear. Germline V gene sequence: CDR1 MNHNY, CDR2 SVGAGI (reference sequence). The CDR3 length is 13 residues. The V and J ends lost 7 bases and 0 bases respectively, with 9 bases between them. The CDR3 sequence is CASTPGANYGYTF. The CDR3 DNA reads TGTGCCAGCACCCCCGGGGCTAACTATGGCTACACCTTC.

V usage is TRBV6-5 and J usage is TRBJ2-7; D unclear. The CDR3 is 12 residues long. Germline V gives CDR1 MNHEY, CDR2 SVGAGI. V was pared by 1 base and J by 6 bases, with 7 bases between. CDR3 nucleotides: TGTGCCAGCAGTTACTTGGGCAGCGAGCAGTACTTC. The encoded protein is CASSYLGSEQYF.

This sequence joins TRBV29-1 and TRBJ2-3, with TRBD2 identical over 7 bases. The CDR3 has 13 amino acids. With 6 bases clipped from V and 0 bases from J, the junction kept 3 bases outside the gene matches. Per the germline V gene, CDR1 is SQVTM and CDR2 is ANQGSEA. The CDR3 sequence: CSVRAGSTDTQYF. The CDR3 region has the DNA TGCAGCGTCCGAGCGGGGAGCACAGATACGCAGTATTTT.

V is TRBV13 and J is TRBJ2-7; 9 nucleotides match TRBD1. The V and J ends lost 3 bases and 2 bases, in that order; junction bases with no gene match: 2. The CDR3 length is 14 residues. Looked up from germline, CDR1 is PRHDT and CDR2 is FYEKMQ (reference sequence). As DNA, the CDR3 is TGTGCCAGCAGCTTCCGGGACAGGGCCTACGAGCAGTACTTC. It translates to CASSFRDRAYEQYF.

The V gene is TRBV7-3, the J gene TRBJ2-3; the match to TRBD2 covers 16 bases. V was pared by 5 bases and J by 4 bases, with 3 bases of the junction left unmatched. In germline, CDR1 is SGHTA, CDR2 FQGTGA. The CDR3 spans 16 residues. CDR3 sequence reads: CASSPGTSGRADTQYF. The CDR3 bases are TGTGCCAGCAGCCCCGGGACTAGCGGGAGGGCAGATACGCAGTATTTT.

The chain carries TRBV6-5 and TRBJ2-1, with D possibly being TRBD1 (6 bases). The CDR3 spans 15 residues. The V gene lost 6 bases and the J gene lost 6 bases, with 18 bases spanning the gap. Germline assignment: CDR1 MNHEY and CDR2 SVGAGI. The CDR3 DNA follows: TGTGCCAGCAGCCCCAGGACAGCTCCCGGCAATGAGCAGTTCTTC. It encodes CASSPRTAPGNEQFF.

This clone was recorded once. The genes are TRBV2 and TRBJ2-3; TRBD1 agrees at 9 bases. CDR1 SNHLY and CDR2 FYNNEI come from the germline V gene. The CDR3 length is 15 residues. V was clipped by 4 bases and J by 3 bases; unmatched bases: 5. CDR3: CASSVHRGRTDTQYF. In DNA, the CDR3 is TGTGCCAGCAGTGTCCACAGGGGGCGAACAGATACGCAGTATTTT.

This clone was counted only a few times. The chain combines TRBV6-6 with TRBJ2-7; D is tentatively TRBD1 or TRBD2 (5 bases each). The CDR3 loop spans 13 amino acids. V dropped 6 bases and J dropped 5 bases, with 14 bases sitting between them. Germline V gene sequence: CDR1 MNHNY, CDR2 SVGAGI (reference sequence). DNA for the CDR3: TGTGCCAGCAGAACAGGCAGCGGCCACGAGCAGTACTTC. Translation: CASRTGSGHEQYF.

The chain combines TRBV5-6 with TRBJ1-1; possible D gene TRBD1, 6 bases. Germline values: CDR1 SGHDT, CDR2 YYEEEE. V lost 1 base and J 1 base, leaving 14 bases between the germline ends. The CDR3 has 16 residues. The CDR3 nucleotides read TGTGCCAGCAGCTTGCCAGGGGCCCCCTCGAACACTGAAGCTTTCTTT. This encodes CASSLPGAPSNTEAFF.

V and J are TRBV7-3 and TRBJ2-1, with D tentatively TRBD1 (5 bases). The germline V gene encodes CDR1 SGHTA and CDR2 FQGTGA. Deletions cut 0 bases from V and 12 bases from J, with 12 bases between. This CDR3 is 13 amino acids long. Here the CDR3 DNA reads TGTGCCAGCAGCTTAACGTCTCAGGGTGTGCAGTTCTTC. As protein: CASSLTSQGVQFF.

The CDR3 DNA follows: TGTGCAAGTCGCTTAACGGCCCACCAGGAGGGAGAAAAACTGTTTTTT. This sequence encodes CASRLTAHQEGEKLFF. V usage is TRBV12-2 and J usage is TRBJ1-4. TRBV12-2 is described as a pseudogene. This CDR3 comprises 16 residues.

The V and J genes are TRBV18 and TRBJ1-5; 9 bases line up with TRBD1. The germline CDR1 and CDR2 sequences are KGHSH and LQKENI. The CDR3 totals 16 residues. Germline trimming cut 2 bases from V and 6 bases from J; bases unmatched to any gene: 8. DNA for the CDR3: TGTGCCAGCTCACCATCCGGGACAGGGACCGGTCAGCCCCAGCATTTT. Its translation: CASSPSGTGTGQPQHF.

This clone was seen a handful of times. The chain joins TRBV7-2 to TRBJ1-4; D call uncertain. The CDR3 has 13 amino acids. From germline, CDR1 is SGHTA and CDR2 FQGNSA. The ends were cut back, 3 bases at V and 11 bases at J, with 13 bases in the middle. In DNA, the CDR3 is TGTGCCAGCAGCTTGGACCCCGATAGGAAACTGTTTTTT. It specifies CASSLDPDRKLFF.